This T cell receptor beta chain came from a study of blood T cells in healthy people across ages. The donors, all healthy, were Caucasians living in Russia, aged roughly 6 to 100. CDR1 is MNHNS, CDR2 SASEGT, per germline. V lost 3 bases to trimming and J lost 4 bases, with 10 bases between them. CDR3 length: 13 amino acids. PCR was performed a second time for roughly 7 to 12 cycles using a sample-barcoded 5' primer and a J-beta primer mix. Every cDNA was tagged by a template-switch adaptor with 12 random nucleotides. One entry per CDR3 protein results from TCRdb running MiXCR on the 5' RACE reads. Among 1.4 million to 1.5 million distinct CDR3 sequences, 42% were seen once, and the ten largest hold around 8%.

Sequencing used blood. The receptor was derived from a woman aged 18-29 years in good health. The chain links TRBV6-1 to TRBJ2-7, with D uncertain. CDR3 in amino acids: CASSENNGYEQYF. The CDR3, as DNA: TGTGCCAGCAGTGAGAACAATGGGTACGAGCAGTACTTC.